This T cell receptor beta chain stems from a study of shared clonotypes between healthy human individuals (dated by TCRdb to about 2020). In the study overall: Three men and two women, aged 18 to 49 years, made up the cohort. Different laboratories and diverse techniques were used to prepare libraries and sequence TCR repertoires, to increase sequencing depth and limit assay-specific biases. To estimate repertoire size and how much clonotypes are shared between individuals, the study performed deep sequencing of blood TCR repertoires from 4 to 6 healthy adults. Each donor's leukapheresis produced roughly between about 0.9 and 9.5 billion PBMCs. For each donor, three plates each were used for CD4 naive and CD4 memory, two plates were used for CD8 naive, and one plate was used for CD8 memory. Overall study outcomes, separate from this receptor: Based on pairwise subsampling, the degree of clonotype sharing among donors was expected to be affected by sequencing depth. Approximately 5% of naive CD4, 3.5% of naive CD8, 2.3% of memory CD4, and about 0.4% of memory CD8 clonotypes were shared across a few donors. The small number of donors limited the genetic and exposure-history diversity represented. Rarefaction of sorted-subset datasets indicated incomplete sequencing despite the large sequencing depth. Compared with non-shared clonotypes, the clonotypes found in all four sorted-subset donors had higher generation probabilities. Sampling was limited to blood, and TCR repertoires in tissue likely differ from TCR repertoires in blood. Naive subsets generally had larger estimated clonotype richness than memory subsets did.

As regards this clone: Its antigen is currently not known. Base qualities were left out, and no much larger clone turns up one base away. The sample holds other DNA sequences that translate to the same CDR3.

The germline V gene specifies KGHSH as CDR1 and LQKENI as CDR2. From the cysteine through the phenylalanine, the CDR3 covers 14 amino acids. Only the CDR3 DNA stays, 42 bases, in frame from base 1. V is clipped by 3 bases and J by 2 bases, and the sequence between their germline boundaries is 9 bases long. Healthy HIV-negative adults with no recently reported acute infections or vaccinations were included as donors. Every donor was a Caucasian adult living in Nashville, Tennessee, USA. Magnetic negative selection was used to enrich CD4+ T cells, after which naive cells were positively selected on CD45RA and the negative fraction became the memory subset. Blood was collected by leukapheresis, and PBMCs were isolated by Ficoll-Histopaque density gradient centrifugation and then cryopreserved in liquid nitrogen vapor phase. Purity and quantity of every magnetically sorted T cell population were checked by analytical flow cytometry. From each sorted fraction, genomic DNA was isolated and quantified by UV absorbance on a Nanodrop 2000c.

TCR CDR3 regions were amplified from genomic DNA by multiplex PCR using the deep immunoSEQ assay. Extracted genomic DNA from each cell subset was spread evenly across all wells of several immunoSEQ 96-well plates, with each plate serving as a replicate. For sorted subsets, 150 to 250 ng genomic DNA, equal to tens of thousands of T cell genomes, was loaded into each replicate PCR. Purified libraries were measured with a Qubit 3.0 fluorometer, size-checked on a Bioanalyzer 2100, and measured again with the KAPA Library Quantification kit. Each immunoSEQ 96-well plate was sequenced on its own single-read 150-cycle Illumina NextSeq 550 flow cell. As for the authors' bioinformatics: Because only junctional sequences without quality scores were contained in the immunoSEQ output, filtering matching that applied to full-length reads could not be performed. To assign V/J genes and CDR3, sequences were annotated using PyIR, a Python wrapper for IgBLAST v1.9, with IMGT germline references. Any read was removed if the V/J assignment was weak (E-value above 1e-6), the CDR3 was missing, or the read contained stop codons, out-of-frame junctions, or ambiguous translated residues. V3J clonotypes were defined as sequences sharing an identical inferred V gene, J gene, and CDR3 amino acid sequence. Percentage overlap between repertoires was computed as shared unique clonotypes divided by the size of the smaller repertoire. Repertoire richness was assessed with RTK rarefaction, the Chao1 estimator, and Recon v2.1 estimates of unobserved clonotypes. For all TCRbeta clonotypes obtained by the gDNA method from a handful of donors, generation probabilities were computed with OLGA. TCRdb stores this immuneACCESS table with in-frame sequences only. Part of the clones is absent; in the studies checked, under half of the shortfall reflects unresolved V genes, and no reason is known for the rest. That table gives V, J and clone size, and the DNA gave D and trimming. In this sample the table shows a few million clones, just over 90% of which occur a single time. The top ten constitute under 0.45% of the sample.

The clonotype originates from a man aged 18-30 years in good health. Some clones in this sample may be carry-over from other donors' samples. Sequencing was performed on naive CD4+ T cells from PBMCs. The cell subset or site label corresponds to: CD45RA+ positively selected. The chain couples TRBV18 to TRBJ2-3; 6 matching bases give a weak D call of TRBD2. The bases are TGTGCCAGCTCACCTAGCGGTACCACAGATACGCAGTATTTT. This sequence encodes CASSPSGTTDTQYF.